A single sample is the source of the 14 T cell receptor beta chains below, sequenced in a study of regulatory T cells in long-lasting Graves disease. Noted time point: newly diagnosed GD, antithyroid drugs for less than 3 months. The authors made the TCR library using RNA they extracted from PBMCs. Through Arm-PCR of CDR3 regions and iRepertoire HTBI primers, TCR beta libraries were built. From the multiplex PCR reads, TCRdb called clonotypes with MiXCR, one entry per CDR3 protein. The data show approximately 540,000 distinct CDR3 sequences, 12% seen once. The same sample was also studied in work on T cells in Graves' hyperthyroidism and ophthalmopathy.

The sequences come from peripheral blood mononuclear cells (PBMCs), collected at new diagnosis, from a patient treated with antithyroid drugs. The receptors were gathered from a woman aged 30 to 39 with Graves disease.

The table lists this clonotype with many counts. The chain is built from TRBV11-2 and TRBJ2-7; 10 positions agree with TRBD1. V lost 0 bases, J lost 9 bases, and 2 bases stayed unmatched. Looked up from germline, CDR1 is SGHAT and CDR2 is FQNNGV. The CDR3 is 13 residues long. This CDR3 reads CASSLDRDRGQYF. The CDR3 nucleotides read TGTGCCAGCAGCTTAGACCGGGACAGGGGGCAGTACTTC.

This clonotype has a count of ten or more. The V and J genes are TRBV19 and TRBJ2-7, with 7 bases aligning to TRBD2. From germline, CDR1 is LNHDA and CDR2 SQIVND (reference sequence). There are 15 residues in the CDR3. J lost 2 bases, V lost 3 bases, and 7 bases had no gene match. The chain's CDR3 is CASSIGLAEAYEQYF. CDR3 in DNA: TGTGCCAGTAGTATCGGGCTAGCGGAGGCCTACGAGCAGTACTTC.

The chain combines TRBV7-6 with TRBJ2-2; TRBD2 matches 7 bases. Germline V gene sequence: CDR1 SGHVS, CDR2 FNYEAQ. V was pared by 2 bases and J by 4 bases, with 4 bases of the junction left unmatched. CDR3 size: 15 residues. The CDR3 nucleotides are TGTGCCAGCAGCTTACCGGGGGAGGGCACCGGGGAGCTGTTTTTT. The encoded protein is CASSLPGEGTGELFF.

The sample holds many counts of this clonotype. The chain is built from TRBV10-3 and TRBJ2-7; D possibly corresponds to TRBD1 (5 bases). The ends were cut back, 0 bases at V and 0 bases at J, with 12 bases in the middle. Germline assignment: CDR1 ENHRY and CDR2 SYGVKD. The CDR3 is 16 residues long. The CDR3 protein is CAISESGQANSYEQYF. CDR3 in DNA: TGTGCCATCAGTGAGTCGGGGCAGGCGAACTCCTACGAGCAGTACTTC.

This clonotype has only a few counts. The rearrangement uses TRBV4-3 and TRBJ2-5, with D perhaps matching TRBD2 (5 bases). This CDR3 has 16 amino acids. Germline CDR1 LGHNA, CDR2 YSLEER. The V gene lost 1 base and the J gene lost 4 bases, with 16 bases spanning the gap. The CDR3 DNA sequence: TGCGCCAGCAGCCAAGGAGCGGCGCAGGCACGAGAGACCCAGTACTTC. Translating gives CASSQGAAQARETQYF.

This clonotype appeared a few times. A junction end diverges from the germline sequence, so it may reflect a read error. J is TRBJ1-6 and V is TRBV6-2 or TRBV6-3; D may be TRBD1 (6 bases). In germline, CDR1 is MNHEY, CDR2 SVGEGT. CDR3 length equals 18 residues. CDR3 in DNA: TGTGCCAGCGGTTACCCCCCCCAACAGGGTTGGGATAATTCACCCCTCCACTTT. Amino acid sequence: CASGYPPQQGWDNSPLHF.

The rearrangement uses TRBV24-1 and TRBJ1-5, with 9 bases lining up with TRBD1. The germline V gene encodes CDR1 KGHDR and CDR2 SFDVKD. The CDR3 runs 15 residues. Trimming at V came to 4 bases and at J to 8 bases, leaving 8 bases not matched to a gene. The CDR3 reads CATSDHTGGAKPQHF. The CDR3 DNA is TGTGCCACCAGTGACCATACAGGGGGCGCGAAGCCCCAGCATTTT.

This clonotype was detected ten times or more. Here the CDR3 reads CASSRLRGGDETQYF. DNA for the CDR3: TGTGCCAGTAGCCGTCTCCGCGGGGGCGACGAGACCCAGTACTTC. This sequence joins TRBV19 and TRBJ2-5; D perhaps matches TRBD2 (7 bases). The CDR3 sequence is 15 residues long. V shed 6 bases and J shed 5 bases, with 19 bases lying between them. Germline assignment: CDR1 LNHDA and CDR2 SQIVND (reference sequence).

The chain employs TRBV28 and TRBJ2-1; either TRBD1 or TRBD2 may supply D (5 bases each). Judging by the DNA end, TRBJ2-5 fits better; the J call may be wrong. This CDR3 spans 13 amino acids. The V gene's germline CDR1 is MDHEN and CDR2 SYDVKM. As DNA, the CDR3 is TGTGCCATCGGGACCGCGAATGCGGAGACCCAGTACTTC. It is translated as CAIGTANAETQYF.

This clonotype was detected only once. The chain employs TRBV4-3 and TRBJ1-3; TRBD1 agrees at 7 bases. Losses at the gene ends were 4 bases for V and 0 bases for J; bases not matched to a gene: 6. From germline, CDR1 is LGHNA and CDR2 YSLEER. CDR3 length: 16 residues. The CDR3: CASSPGQSFSGNTIYF. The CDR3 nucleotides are TGCGCCAGCAGCCCGGGACAGAGTTTCTCTGGAAACACCATATATTTT.

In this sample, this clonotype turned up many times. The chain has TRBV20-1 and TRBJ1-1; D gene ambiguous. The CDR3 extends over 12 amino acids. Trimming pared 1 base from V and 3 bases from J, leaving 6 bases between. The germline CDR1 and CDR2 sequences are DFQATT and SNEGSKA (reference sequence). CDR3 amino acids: CSARVQYTEAFF. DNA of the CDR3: TGCAGTGCTAGAGTACAGTACACTGAAGCTTTCTTT.

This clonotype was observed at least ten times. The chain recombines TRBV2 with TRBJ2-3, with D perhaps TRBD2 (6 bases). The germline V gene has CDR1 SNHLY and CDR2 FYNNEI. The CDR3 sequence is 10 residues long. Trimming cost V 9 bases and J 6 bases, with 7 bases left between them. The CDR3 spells CARGGDTQYF. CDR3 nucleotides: TGTGCCAGGGGGGGTGATACGCAGTATTTT.

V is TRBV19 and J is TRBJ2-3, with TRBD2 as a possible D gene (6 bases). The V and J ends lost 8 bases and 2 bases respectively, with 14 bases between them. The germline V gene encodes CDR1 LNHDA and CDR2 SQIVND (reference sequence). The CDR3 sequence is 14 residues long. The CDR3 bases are TGTGCCAGTGCGACTTCGGGAGACACAGATACGCAGTATTTT. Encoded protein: CASATSGDTDTQYF.

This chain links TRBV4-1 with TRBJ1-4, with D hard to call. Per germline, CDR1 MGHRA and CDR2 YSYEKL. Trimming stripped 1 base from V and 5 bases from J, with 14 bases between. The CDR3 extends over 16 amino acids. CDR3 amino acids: CASSQVGGQRNEKLFF. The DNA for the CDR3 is TGCGCCAGCAGCCAAGTCGGAGGGCAGAGAAATGAAAAACTGTTTTTT.